This TCR beta chain was recovered during a study of cytomegalovirus exposure and HLA in healthy donors. With 1 base clipped from V and 5 bases from J, the junction kept 8 bases outside the gene matches. This CDR3 is built from 15 residues. Germline V lookup: CDR1 SGDLS, CDR2 YYNGEE. Study findings and constraints: Researchers catalogued under 200 TCR beta chains as cytomegalovirus-associated.

As regards this clone: Its antigen is unidentified.

Use of 60 Vbeta and 13 Jbeta primers characterized the PCR. Produced via immunoSEQ multiplex PCR; TCRdb's table is partial and in-frame only. The table lists 150,000 or so clones. V gene TRBV9 combines with J gene TRBJ2-7; TRBD2 matches at 8 bases. The sequenced sample was PBMCs. The receptor was isolated from a woman in her fifties or sixties in good health and CMV-seronegative. The CDR3 reads CASSVSGTRYDEQYF. CDR3 nucleotides: TGTGCCAGCAGCGTATCGGGGACTAGGTACGACGAGCAGTACTTC.